In its sample, the clone carrying this TCR beta chain was seen once. What it binds is unknown. The CDR3 has 13 residues. Germline V gives CDR1 LNHDA, CDR2 SQIVND (reference sequence). V was pared by 3 bases and J by 5 bases, with 10 bases between. This sample was included in a study of OX40 agonist ivuxolimab in advanced cancers. Method: immunoSEQ multiplex PCR; TCRdb's copy keeps in-frame clones and lacks some. The table shows roughly 60,000 clones, with around 90% occurring only once. General observations from the study: The mean number of expanded clones was higher in CD8+ T cells than in CD4+.

The sequenced sample was CD4+ or CD8+ T cells sorted from blood, obtained in a trial of the OX40 agonist ivuxolimab. This chain joins TRBV19 and TRBJ1-1, with D perhaps TRBD1 (5 bases). This receptor was obtained from an adult with an advanced solid tumor such as melanoma, head and neck, liver or kidney cancer. The CDR3 region is CASSMRGRTEAFF. DNA for the CDR3: TGTGCCAGTAGTATGAGGGGAAGGACTGAAGCTTTCTTT.